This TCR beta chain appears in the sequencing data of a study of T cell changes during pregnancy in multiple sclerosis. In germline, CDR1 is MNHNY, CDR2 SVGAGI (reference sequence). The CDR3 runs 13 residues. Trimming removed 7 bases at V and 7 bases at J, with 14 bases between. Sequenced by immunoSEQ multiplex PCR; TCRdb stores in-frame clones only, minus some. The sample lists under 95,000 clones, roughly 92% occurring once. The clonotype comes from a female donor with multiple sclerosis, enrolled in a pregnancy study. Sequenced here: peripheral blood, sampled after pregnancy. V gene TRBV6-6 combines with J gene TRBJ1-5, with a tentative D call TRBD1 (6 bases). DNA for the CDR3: TGTGCCAGCACCCCTGGGGGCGGGCAGCCCCAGCATTTT. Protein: CASTPGGGQPQHF.